This passage covers 2 T cell receptor beta chains from one sample sequenced in a study of shared clonotypes between healthy human individuals. Profiled with immunoSEQ multiplex PCR; TCRdb holds only in-frame clones, not every one. The sample yields roughly 2.5 million clones, around nine tenths seen once. The sample comprised naive CD4+ T cells sorted from blood. Subset of the sample: CD45RA+ positively selected. These receptors originate from a young man in good health.

The chain links TRBV19 to TRBJ2-7; 14 bases are shared with TRBD2. Germline V gene lookup returns CDR1 LNHDA and CDR2 SQIVND (reference sequence). This CDR3 has 14 amino acids. V lost 6 bases to trimming and J lost 6 bases; unmatched junction nucleotides: 4. The CDR3 nucleotides are TGTGCCAGTAGGACTAGCGGGAGGGCCCGCGAGCAGTACTTC. This translates into CASRTSGRAREQYF.

The chain combines TRBV5-6 with TRBJ2-1; D is perhaps TRBD2 (6 bases). The CDR3 extends over 16 amino acids. Trimming removed 5 bases from V and 0 bases from J, with 15 bases in between. Looked up from germline, CDR1 is SGHDT and CDR2 is YYEEEE. The CDR3 region is CASSSLALSSYNEQFF. DNA of the CDR3: TGTGCCAGCAGTTCCCTAGCGTTAAGCTCCTACAATGAGCAGTTCTTC.